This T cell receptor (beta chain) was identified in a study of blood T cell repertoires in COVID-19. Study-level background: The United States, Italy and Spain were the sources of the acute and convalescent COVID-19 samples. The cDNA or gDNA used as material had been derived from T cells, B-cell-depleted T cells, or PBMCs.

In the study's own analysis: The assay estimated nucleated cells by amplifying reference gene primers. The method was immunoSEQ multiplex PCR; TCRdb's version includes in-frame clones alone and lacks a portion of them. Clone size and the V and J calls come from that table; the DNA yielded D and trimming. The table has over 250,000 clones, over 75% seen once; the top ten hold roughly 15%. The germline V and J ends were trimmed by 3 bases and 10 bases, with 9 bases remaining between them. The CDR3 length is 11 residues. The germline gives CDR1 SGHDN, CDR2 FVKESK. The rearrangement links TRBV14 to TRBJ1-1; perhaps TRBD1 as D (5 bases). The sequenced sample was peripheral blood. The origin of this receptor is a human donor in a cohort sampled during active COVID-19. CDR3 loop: CASSHRVRAFF. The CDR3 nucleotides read TGTGCCAGCAGCCACAGGGTCCGAGCTTTCTTT.